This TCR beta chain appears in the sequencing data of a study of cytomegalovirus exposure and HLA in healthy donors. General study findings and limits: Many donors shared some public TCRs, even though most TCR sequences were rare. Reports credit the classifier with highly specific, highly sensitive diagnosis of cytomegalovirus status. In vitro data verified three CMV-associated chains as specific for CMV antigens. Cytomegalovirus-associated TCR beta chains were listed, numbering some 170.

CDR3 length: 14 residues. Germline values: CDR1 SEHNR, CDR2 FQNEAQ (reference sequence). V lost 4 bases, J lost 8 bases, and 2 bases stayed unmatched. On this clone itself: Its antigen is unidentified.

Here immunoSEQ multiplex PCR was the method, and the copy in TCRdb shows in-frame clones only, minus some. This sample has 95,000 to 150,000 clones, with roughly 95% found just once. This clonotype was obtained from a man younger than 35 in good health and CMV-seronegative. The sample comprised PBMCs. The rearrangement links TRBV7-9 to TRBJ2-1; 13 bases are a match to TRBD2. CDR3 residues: CASSWTSGSYEQFF. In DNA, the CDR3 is TGTGCCAGCAGCTGGACTAGCGGGAGCTATGAGCAGTTCTTC.